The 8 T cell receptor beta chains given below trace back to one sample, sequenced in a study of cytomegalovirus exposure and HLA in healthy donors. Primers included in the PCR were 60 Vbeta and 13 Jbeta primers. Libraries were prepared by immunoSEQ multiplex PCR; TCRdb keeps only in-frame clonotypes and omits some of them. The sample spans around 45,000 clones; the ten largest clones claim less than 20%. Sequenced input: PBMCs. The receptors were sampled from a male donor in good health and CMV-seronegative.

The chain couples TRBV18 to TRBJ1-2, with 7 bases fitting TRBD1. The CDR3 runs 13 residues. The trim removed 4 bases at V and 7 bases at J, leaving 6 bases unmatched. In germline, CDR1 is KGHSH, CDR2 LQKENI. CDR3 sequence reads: CASSLSDRAGYTF. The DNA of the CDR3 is TGTGCCAGCTCACTATCCGACAGGGCTGGCTACACCTTC.

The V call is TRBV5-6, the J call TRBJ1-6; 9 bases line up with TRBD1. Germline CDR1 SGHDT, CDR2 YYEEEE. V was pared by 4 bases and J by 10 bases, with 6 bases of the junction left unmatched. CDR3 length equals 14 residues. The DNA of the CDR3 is TGTGCCAGCAGCCCCCGGGACAGGGACTCACCCCTCCACTTT. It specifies CASSPRDRDSPLHF.

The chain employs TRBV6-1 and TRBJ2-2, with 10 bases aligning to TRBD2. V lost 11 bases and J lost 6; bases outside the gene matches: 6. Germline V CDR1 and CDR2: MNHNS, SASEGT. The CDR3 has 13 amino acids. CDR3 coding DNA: TGTGCCGGACTAGCGGTAGTATCCGGGGAGCTGTTTTTT. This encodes CAGLAVVSGELFF.

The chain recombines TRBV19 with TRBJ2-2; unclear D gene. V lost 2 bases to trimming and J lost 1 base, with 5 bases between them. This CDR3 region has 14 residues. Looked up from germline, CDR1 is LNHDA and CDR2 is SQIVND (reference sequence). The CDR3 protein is CASSINRNTGELFF. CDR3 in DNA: TGTGCCAGTAGTATAAATAGGAACACCGGGGAGCTGTTTTTT.

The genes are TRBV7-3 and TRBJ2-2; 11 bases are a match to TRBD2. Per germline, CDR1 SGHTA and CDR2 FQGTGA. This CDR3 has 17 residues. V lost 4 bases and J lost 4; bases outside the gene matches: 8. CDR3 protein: CASSSGTSGVGTGELFF. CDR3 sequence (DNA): TGTGCCAGCAGCTCCGGGACTAGCGGAGTCGGCACCGGGGAGCTGTTTTTT.

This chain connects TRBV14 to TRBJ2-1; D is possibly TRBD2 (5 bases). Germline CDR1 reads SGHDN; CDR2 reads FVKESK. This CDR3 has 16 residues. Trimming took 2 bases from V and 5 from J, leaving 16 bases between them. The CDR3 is CASSQRQGLRDNEQFF. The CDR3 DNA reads TGTGCCAGCAGCCAACGGCAAGGGCTGCGGGACAATGAGCAGTTCTTC.

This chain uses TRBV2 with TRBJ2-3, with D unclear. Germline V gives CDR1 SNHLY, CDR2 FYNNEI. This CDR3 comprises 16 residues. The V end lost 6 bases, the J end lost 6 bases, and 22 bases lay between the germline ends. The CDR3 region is CASSPQGLRNTDTQYF. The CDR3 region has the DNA TGTGCCAGCAGCCCCCAAGGTTTGCGGAATACGGATACGCAGTATTTT.

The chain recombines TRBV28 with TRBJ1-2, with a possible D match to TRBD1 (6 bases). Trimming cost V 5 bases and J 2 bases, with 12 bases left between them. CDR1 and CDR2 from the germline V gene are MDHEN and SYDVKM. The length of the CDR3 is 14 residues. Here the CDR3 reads CASSDLQGNYGYTF. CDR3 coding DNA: TGTGCCAGCAGTGACCTACAGGGAAACTATGGCTACACCTTC.